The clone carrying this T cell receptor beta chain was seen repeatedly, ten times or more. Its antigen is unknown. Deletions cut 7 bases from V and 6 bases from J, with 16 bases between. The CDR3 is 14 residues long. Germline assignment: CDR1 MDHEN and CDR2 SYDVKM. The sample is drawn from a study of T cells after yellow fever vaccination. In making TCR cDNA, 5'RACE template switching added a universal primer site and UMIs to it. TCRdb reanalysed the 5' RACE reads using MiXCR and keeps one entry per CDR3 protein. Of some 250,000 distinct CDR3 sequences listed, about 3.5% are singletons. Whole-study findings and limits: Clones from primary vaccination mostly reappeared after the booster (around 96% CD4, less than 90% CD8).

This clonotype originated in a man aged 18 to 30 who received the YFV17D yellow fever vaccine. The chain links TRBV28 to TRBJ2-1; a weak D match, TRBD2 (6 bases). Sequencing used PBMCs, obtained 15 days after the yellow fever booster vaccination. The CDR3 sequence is CASTQSGDVNEQFF. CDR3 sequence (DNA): TGTGCCAGCACTCAGTCGGGGGACGTCAATGAGCAGTTCTTC.